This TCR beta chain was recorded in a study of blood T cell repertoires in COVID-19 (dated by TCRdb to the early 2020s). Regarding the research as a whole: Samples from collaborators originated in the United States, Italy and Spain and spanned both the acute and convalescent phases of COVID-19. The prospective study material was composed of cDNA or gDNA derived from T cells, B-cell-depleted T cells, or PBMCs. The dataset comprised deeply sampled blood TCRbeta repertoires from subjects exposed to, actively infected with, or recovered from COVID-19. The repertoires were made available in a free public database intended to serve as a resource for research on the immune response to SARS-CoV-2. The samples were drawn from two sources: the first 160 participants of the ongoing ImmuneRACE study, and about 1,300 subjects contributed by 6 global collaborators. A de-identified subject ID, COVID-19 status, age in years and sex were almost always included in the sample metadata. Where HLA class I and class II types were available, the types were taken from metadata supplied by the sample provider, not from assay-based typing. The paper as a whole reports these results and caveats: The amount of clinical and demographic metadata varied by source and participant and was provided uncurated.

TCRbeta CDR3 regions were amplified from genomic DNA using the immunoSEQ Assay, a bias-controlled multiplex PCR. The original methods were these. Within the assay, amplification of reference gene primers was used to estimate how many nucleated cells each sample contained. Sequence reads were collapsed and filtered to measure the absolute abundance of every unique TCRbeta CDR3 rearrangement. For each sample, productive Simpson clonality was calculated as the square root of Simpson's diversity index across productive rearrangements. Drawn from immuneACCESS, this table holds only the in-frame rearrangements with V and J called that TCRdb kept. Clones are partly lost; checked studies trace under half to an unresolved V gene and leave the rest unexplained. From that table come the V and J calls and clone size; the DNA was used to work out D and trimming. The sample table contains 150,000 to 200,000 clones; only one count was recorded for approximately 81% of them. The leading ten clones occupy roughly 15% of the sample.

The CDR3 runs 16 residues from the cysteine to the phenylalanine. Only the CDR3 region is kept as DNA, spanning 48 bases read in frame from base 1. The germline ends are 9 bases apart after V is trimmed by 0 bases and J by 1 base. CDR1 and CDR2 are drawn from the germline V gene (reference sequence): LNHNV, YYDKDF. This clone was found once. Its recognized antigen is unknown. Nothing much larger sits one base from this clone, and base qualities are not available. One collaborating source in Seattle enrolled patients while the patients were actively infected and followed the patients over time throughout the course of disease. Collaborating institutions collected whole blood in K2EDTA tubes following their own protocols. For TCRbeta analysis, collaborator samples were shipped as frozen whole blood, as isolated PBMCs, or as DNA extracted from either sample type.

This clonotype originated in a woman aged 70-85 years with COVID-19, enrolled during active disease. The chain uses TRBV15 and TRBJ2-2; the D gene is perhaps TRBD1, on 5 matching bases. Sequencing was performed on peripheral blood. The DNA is TGTGCCACCAGCAGAGAGCAGGGTCGGAACACCGGGGAGCTGTTTTTT. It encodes CATSREQGRNTGELFF.